The source of this T cell receptor beta chain is a study of blood T cell repertoires in COVID-19. Trimming shortened V by 2 bases and J by 8 bases, and 9 bases separated the two germline ends. This CDR3 has 12 residues. Data came from immunoSEQ multiplex PCR; TCRdb stores just in-frame clones and leaves some out. Of 98,000 or so clones listed, over 75% are singletons. Sequencing was carried out using peripheral blood. This sequence joins TRBV12-3 or TRBV12-4 and TRBJ1-2; no firm D call. The clonotype comes from a human donor in a cohort sampled during active COVID-19. DNA for the CDR3: TGTGCCAGCAGTTTACGAGTGGGCGGCTACACCTTC. Its protein is CASSLRVGGYTF.